The source of this T cell receptor (beta chain) is a study of tumor-infiltrating lymphocytes in oesophageal squamous cell carcinoma. The CDR3 extends over 12 amino acids. CDR1 is MDHEN and CDR2 is SYDVKM in the germline V gene. A word on this clonotype: At one end, the junction sequence differs from germline, possibly due to a read error.

TCRdb reanalysed the PCR reads using MiXCR and keeps one entry per CDR3 protein. This sample has 9,500 to 13,000 distinct CDR3 sequences; approximately 59% occur once, and the top ten carry less than 40%. This chain links TRBV28 with TRBJ2-3, with 10 positions matching TRBD2. The origin of this receptor is a female donor with esophageal squamous cell carcinoma. The specimen was esophageal tumor tissue. The CDR3 coding sequence is TGTGCCAGCAGTTTAACTAGCGGGACCTTGTTCTTC. Its protein is CASSLTSGTLFF.